The T cell receptor beta chain under discussion was sequenced for a study of blood T cell repertoires in COVID-19 (dated by TCRdb to 2018 to 2021). Background on the whole study: Collaborator samples came from the United States, Italy and Spain and covered acute and convalescent phases of COVID-19. Subjects who had been exposed to COVID-19, were actively infected with it, or had recovered from it provided the deeply sampled blood TCRbeta repertoires that made up the dataset. The samples were drawn from two sources: the first 160 participants of the ongoing ImmuneRACE study, and about 1,300 subjects contributed by 6 global collaborators. Where available, HLA class I and class II types were taken from metadata supplied by the sample provider and were not determined by assay-based typing. The prospective study material was composed of cDNA or gDNA derived from T cells, B-cell-depleted T cells, or PBMCs. The repertoires were made available in a free public database intended to serve as a resource for research on the immune response to SARS-CoV-2. A de-identified subject ID, COVID-19 status, age in years and sex were almost always included in the sample metadata. The paper's findings and limits, for the study overall: The quantity of clinical and demographic metadata differed by source and by participant and was supplied without curation.

At the junction V is shortened by 5 bases and J by 3 bases; bases outside the gene matches: 17. The CDR3, cysteine through phenylalanine, is 18 amino acids long. The CDR3 DNA has 54 bases and is translated from base 1. Per the germline V gene, SGHVS is the CDR1 and FNYEAQ is the CDR2. Samples from volunteer blood donors who had recovered from COVID-19 were contributed by a second Seattle source. Each collaborating institution followed its own protocols to collect whole blood in K2EDTA tubes. For TCRbeta analysis, collaborators shipped samples as frozen whole blood, isolated PBMCs, or DNA extracted from either of those sample types. Comments on this clone: Its recognized antigen is unknown. Base-call qualities are not available, and no considerably larger clone is one nucleotide away.

The immunoSEQ Assay, a bias-controlled multiplex PCR, was used to amplify TCRbeta CDR3 regions from genomic DNA. The authors' pipeline ran thus. The number of nucleated cells in each sample was estimated by amplification of reference gene primers within the assay. To quantify the absolute abundance of each unique TCRbeta CDR3 rearrangement, sequence reads were collapsed and filtered. For each sample, productive Simpson clonality was calculated as the square root of Simpson's diversity index over productive rearrangements. TCRdb provides this immuneACCESS table in a form limited to in-frame rearrangements. Some clones are lacking; in checked studies, under half of them reflect an unresolved V gene, and why the rest are absent is not known. V, J and clone size reflect that table, while D and trimming were determined from the DNA. This sample gives some 130,000 clones in total; about 78% of them show up just once. The top ten clones comprise about a tenth of the sample.

Material for sequencing was peripheral blood. The rearrangement joined TRBV7-6 to TRBJ2-3, with 7 bases in between that match TRBD2. The sequence came from a man between 60 and 75 years old who had recovered from COVID-19. The nucleotide sequence reads as follows: TGTGCCAGCAGCCCACCCCGACGTGCGGGAGTTTCTACAGATACGCAGTATTTT. Its protein is CASSPPRRAGVSTDTQYF. Reference TRBV7-6 and TRBJ2-3 proteins supply the regions before and after the CDR3; the full variable domain is: GAGVSQSPRYKVTKRGQDVALRCDPISGHVSLYWYRQALGQGPEFLTYFNYEAQQDKSGLPNDRFSAERPEGSISTLTIQRTEQRDSAMYRCASSPPRRAGVSTDTQYFGPGTRLTVL.